The rows below give T cell receptor beta chains drawn from one sample of a study of T cell responses to AZD1222 COVID-19 vaccine. TCRdb's table, derived via immunoSEQ multiplex PCR, lists solely in-frame clones and lacks some. The repertoire holds some 96,000 clones, with roughly nine tenths as singletons. The material sequenced was peripheral blood, taken on day 0 of AZD1222 vaccination. The source is an adult in good health. Each CDR3 is given with its conserved first and last residue. D genes are given only for firm matches. Clone size is not always given. Where it is, it says once, few, many or a class for expanded clones.

>TRBJ1-3|TRBV12-5|-|TRBD1
TGTGCTAGTGGTGTCCCAGGGGGGATGGGAAACACCATATATTTT
CASGVPGGMGNTIYF
>TRBJ2-2|TRBV7-6|few|TRBD1
TGTGCCAGCAGCCCCCGTGACAGGGACACCGGGGAGCTGTTTTTT
CASSPRDRDTGELFF
>TRBJ1-3|TRBV7-8|-|-
TGTGCCAGCAGCTTAGCAGGTGGAGGTCGGTCTGGAAACACCATATATTTT
CASSLAGGGRSGNTIYF
>TRBJ1-4|TRBV19|-|-
TGTGCCAGTAGGGACGGTGCAACTAATGAAAAACTGTTTTTT
CASRDGATNEKLFF
>TRBJ2-1|TRBV18|-|TRBD1
TGTGCCAGCTCACCGGCAACCGGGACAGGTCGGGATGAGCAGTTCTTC
CASSPATGTGRDEQFF
>TRBJ2-3|TRBV14|-|-
TGTGCCAGCAGCCACAGGGAGAAGCCCCTCGGCACAGATACGCAGTATTTT
CASSHREKPLGTDTQYF
>TRBJ2-7|TRBV28|-|TRBD2
TGTGCCAGCAGCCGCTTTTGGACTAGCGGGAGCCACGAGCAGTACTTC
CASSRFWTSGSHEQYF
>TRBJ1-4|TRBV10-2|-|TRBD1
TGCGCCAGCAGGACAGGGGATCCTAATGAAAAACTGTTTTTT
CASRTGDPNEKLFF
>TRBJ2-1|TRBV7-9|once|-
TGTGCCAGCAGCTTACGGTGGGAGCAGTTCTTC
CASSLRWEQFF
>TRBJ2-7|TRBV7-6|-|TRBD2
TGTGCCAGCAGTAAACTAGCGGGAGACTCCTACGAGCAGTACTTC
CASSKLAGDSYEQYF
>TRBJ1-2|TRBV7-2|-|TRBD1
TGTGCCAGCAGCCACACTGGGGTTGCGACAGACAGGGCCTCTGGCTACACCTTC
CASSHTGVATDRASGYTF
>TRBJ2-7|TRBV10-2|-|TRBD2
TGCGCCAGCAGTGAGTTAGCGGGAGGTGGCGAGCAGTACTTC
CASSELAGGGEQYF
>TRBJ2-7|TRBV12-3/TRBV12-4|-|-
TGTGCCAGCAGTACGGACGCCTATAACGAGCAGTACTTC
CASSTDAYNEQYF
>TRBJ2-2|TRBV10-3|once|TRBD1
TGTGCCAGACCCCGGGACAGGGGAAAGAGGACCGGGGAGCTGTTTTTT
CARPRDRGKRTGELFF
>TRBJ1-1|TRBV5-6|-|-
TGTGCCAGCAGCTTACAGCCGAACACTGAAGCTTTCTTT
CASSLQPNTEAFF
>TRBJ1-4|TRBV5-8|-|-
TGTGCCAGCAGCTTTACAGGGACCGCAAATGAAAAACTGTTTTTT
CASSFTGTANEKLFF
>TRBJ2-7|TRBV5-1|-|-
TGCGCCAGCAGCTTGTCGCCCTCGGGGAGTGAGCAGTACTTC
CASSLSPSGSEQYF
>TRBJ1-3|TRBV27|-|TRBD1
TGTGCCAGCAGTTTACGAGGGGGCCGGGGAAACACCATATATTTT
CASSLRGGRGNTIYF
>TRBJ2-7|TRBV18|-|-
TGTGCCAGCTCACCATCCGCCAGGGACGGAGGTGAGCAGTACTTC
CASSPSARDGGEQYF
>TRBJ2-1|TRBV4-3|-|-
TGCGCCAGCAGCGGGAGCTCCTACAATGAGCAGTTCTTC
CASSGSSYNEQFF
>TRBJ2-1|TRBV4-3|-|TRBD2
TGCGCCAGCAGTCAAGGACTAGCGGGAGAGGATGAGCAGTTCTTC
CASSQGLAGEDEQFF
>TRBJ1-1|TRBV7-9|-|-
TGTGCCAGCAGATTAGATATATCCAAGGAAGCTTTCTTT
CASRLDISKEAFF
>TRBJ1-4|TRBV4-2|-|-
TGTGCCAGCAGCCAAGAAGCCTTGGGGCCTACTAATGAAAAACTGTTTTTT
CASSQEALGPTNEKLFF
>TRBJ2-1|TRBV2|-|TRBD2
TGTGCCAGCAGGGGGACTAGCGGGGACCACAATGAGCAGTTCTTC
CASRGTSGDHNEQFF
>TRBJ2-1|TRBV12-3/TRBV12-4|-|-
TGTGCCAGCAGTCTTACTTTAGAGTTCCAGTTCTTC
CASSLTLEFQFF
>TRBJ2-1|TRBV19|-|-
TGTGCCAGTAGCCGACTCCTTTACAATGAGCAGTTCTTC
CASSRLLYNEQFF
>TRBJ2-2|TRBV6-2/TRBV6-3|-|-
TGTGCCAGCAGTTACTCGACTTCAGGGGTGCACGGGGAGCTGTTTTTT
CASSYSTSGVHGELFF
>TRBJ2-1|TRBV6-2/TRBV6-3|-|-
TGTGCCAGCAGCCCAGGGGGGTTTACCTACAATGAGCAGTTCTTC
CASSPGGFTYNEQFF
>TRBJ2-1|TRBV4-1|-|TRBD2
TGCGCCAGCAGCCGGGGACTAGCGGGTCGGTCCTACAATGAGCAGTTCTTC
CASSRGLAGRSYNEQFF
>TRBJ1-5|TRBV21-1|-|-
TGTGCCCCTGAAGGGGCGGTCGCGAGAATTCATAGCAATCAGCCCCAGCATTTT
CAPEGAVARIHSNQPQHF
>TRBJ2-7|TRBV14|-|-
TGTGCCAGCAGCCAAGTGCTCAAGGGGGAGCAGTACTTC
CASSQVLKGEQYF
>TRBJ2-1|TRBV6-5|-|-
TGTGCCAGCAGTTACTTGCCTAGGCGGGCCTACAATGAGCAGTTCTTC
CASSYLPRRAYNEQFF
>TRBJ1-3|TRBV18|-|-
TGTGCCAGCTCACCGGGGAAGAGCTCTGGAAACACCATATATTTT
CASSPGKSSGNTIYF
>TRBJ2-7|TRBV7-9|-|-
TGTGCCAGCAGCGCCGGCTCGGGGGGCGTCAACGAGCAGTACTTC
CASSAGSGGVNEQYF
>TRBJ2-1|TRBV11-3|-|TRBD1
TGTGCCAGCAGCTTCGGACAGGGTGCGTTCAATGAGCAGTTCTTC
CASSFGQGAFNEQFF
>TRBJ2-7|TRBV7-8|-|-
TGTGCCAGCAGCTTAGGCCCCCTAGCTAGCGAGCAGTACTTC
CASSLGPLASEQYF
>TRBJ1-3|TRBV27|-|-
TGTGCCAGCAGATTAACGGGCTCTGGAAACACCATATATTTT
CASRLTGSGNTIYF
>TRBJ2-1|TRBV7-9|once|-
TGTGCCAGCAGCTCGATAGTAATTGAGCAGTTCTTC
CASSSIVIEQFF
>TRBJ2-7|TRBV4-3|-|TRBD1
TGCGCCAGCAGCCAAGGGACAGGGTCGACGGGGCAGTACTTC
CASSQGTGSTGQYF
>TRBJ2-5|TRBV5-1|-|-
TGCGCCAGCAGCTCGCCCGGGACTCAAGAGACCCAGTACTTC
CASSSPGTQETQYF
>TRBJ2-7|TRBV4-3|-|TRBD1
TGCGCCAGCAGCCAAGATTGGGACAGGGGCCATTCCTACGAGCAGTACTTC
CASSQDWDRGHSYEQYF
>TRBJ2-2|TRBV5-1|-|TRBD2
TGCGCCAGCAGCCGCGGACTAGCGGGAGGGCGGTACACCGGGGAGCTGTTTTTT
CASSRGLAGGRYTGELFF
>TRBJ2-1|TRBV29-1|-|-
TGCAGCGTTGAAAATCCAGAGGGCTCCTACAATGAGCAGTTCTTC
CSVENPEGSYNEQFF
>TRBJ2-7|TRBV25-1|-|-
TGTGCCAGCACTACCAGCTCCTACGAGCAGTACTTC
CASTTSSYEQYF
>TRBJ1-5|TRBV3-1/TRBV3-2|-|-
TGTGCCAGCAGCCAAGCTGGCAGGGGTCAGCCCCAGCATTTT
CASSQAGRGQPQHF
>TRBJ2-3|TRBV19|-|-
TGTGCCAGTAGTATGGTTATTCTCCCAGATACGCAGTATTTT
CASSMVILPDTQYF
>TRBJ1-2|TRBV9|-|TRBD1
TGTGCCAGCAGCAAGCGGACAGGGAGTGGTGGGTATGGCTACACCTTC
CASSKRTGSGGYGYTF